Listed here are 21 T cell receptor beta chains from one sample, sequenced in a study of post-analysis software for immune sequencing data. Points from the study as a whole: In patients, about 5 TRBV segments were more frequent than in controls, with TRBV5-6, TRBV5-1 and TRBV20-1 among them.

Antigen specificity for these receptors is unknown. Built from TCR beta cDNA, the libraries had unique molecular identifiers in them. TCRdb re-derived calls from the PCR reads in MiXCR, one entry per CDR3 protein. The repertoire has roughly 580,000 distinct CDR3 sequences, 44% of them found once; the top ten carry under 2%. The specimen sequenced was blood. The receptors were sampled from a girl between 10 and 17 years old with multiple sclerosis.

This clonotype turned up a few times. The CDR3 nucleotides read TGTGCCAGCAGTTACGGGGCAGGGCTCTCCTACGAGCAGTACTTC. Translation: CASSYGAGLSYEQYF. The rearrangement uses TRBV6-5 and TRBJ2-7; tentative D call: TRBD1 (5 bases). With 2 bases removed from V and 0 bases from J, the gap between germline ends came to 11 bases. Germline V gives CDR1 MNHEY, CDR2 SVGAGI. This CDR3 contains 15 residues.

The rearrangement uses TRBV27 and TRBJ1-2; D is undetermined. The CDR3 covers 13 residues. V gave up 0 bases and J gave up 4 bases, with 6 bases separating them. CDR1 and CDR2 from the germline V gene are MNHEY and SMNVEV (reference sequence). This CDR3 reads CASSLSAAYGYTF. CDR3 coding DNA: TGTGCCAGCAGTTTATCGGCGGCCTATGGCTACACCTTC.

This clonotype has only a few counts. The chain combines TRBV5-5 with TRBJ1-1; D remains ambiguous. The V and J ends lost 4 bases and 3 bases respectively, with 13 bases between them. Germline V gene data show CDR1 as SGHKS and CDR2 as YYEKEE (reference sequence). The CDR3 totals 14 residues. CDR3 bases: TGTGCCAGCAGCAAGCCCGGGGAATACACTGAAGCTTTCTTT. This sequence encodes CASSKPGEYTEAFF.

This clonotype was recorded many times. This chain uses TRBV9 with TRBJ2-7; D is uncertain. Trimming pared 1 base from V and 4 bases from J, leaving 12 bases between. This CDR3 is 14 amino acids long. Looked up from germline, CDR1 is SGDLS and CDR2 is YYNGEE. The CDR3 loop reads CASSVSGISYEQYF. The CDR3 region has the DNA TGTGCCAGCAGCGTATCTGGGATCTCTTACGAGCAGTACTTC.

This clonotype was detected only a few times. J is TRBJ1-1 and V is TRBV7-9, with D possibly matching TRBD1 (5 bases). The germline CDR1 and CDR2 sequences are SEHNR and FQNEAQ (reference sequence). Trimming left V 2 bases short and J 3 bases short, with 16 bases between. This CDR3 has 16 amino acids. The CDR3: CASSLRGTAGYTEAFF. CDR3 sequence (DNA): TGTGCCAGCAGCTTACGGGGGACCGCGGGGTACACTGAAGCTTTCTTT.

The CDR3, as DNA: TGCGCCAGCAGCCACCCTCTGGGTGACAGGGGCAGGAAAGCTTTCTTT. As protein: CASSHPLGDRGRKAFF. The gene calls are TRBV4-1 and TRBJ1-1, with 8 nucleotides matching TRBD1. This CDR3 has 16 amino acids. Looked up from germline, CDR1 is MGHRA and CDR2 is YSYEKL. V shed 3 bases, J shed 9 bases, and the junction held 15 bases outside the gene matches.

The chain is built from TRBV6-5 and TRBJ2-5; the match to TRBD2 covers 9 bases. This CDR3 is built from 15 residues. The V segment lost 2 bases and the J segment 11 bases; nucleotides outside the gene matches: 12. CDR1 and CDR2 (germline): MNHEY, SVGAGI. CDR3 sequence: CASSYVLAGLNEQYF. The CDR3 region has the DNA TGTGCCAGCAGTTACGTCCTAGCGGGACTCAATGAGCAGTACTTC.

This clonotype was seen only a few times. This chain links TRBV7-6 with TRBJ2-7; TRBD1 matches 8 bases. Germline CDR1 and CDR2: SGHVS and FNYEAQ. The CDR3 has 14 amino acids. The junction had 4 bases not matched to a gene; V was cut back by 1 base and J by 5 bases. In DNA form, the CDR3 reads TGTGCCAGCAGCTTAGGACAGGGGAGGCACGAGCAGTACTTC. Translated: CASSLGQGRHEQYF. The entire variable domain, with the rest obtained from reference TRBV7-6 and TRBJ2-7, is as follows: GAGVSQSPRYKVTKRGQDVALRCDPISGHVSLYWYRQALGQGPEFLTYFNYEAQQDKSGLPNDRFSAERPEGSISTLTIQRTEQRDSAMYRCASSLGQGRHEQYFGPGTRLTVT.

This clonotype was recorded a few times. The chain links TRBV5-1 to TRBJ2-5; D may be TRBD1 or TRBD2 (5 bases each). V was pared by 4 bases and J by 0 bases, with 7 bases between. CDR1 is SGHRS, CDR2 YFSETQ, per germline. The CDR3 contains 13 residues. CDR3 amino acids: CASSGTDQETQYF. The CDR3 DNA reads TGCGCCAGCAGCGGGACGGACCAAGAGACCCAGTACTTC.

The chain couples TRBV27 to TRBJ2-7, with D unclear. Trimming cost V 5 bases and J 1 base, with 9 bases left between them. This CDR3 has 13 amino acids. The V gene's germline CDR1 is MNHEY and CDR2 SMNVEV (reference sequence). The CDR3 sequence is CASSEDYSYEQYF. The CDR3 DNA sequence: TGTGCCAGCAGTGAGGATTATTCCTACGAGCAGTACTTC.

The chain is built from TRBV12-3 or TRBV12-4 and TRBJ1-1; D possibly corresponds to TRBD1 (5 bases). Trimming shortened V by 6 bases and J by 10 bases, and 15 bases separated the two germline ends. CDR3 length equals 12 residues. CDR3 nucleotide sequence: TGTGCCAGCAGCACCCCAGGGCCTGTAGCTTTCTTT. Translated: CASSTPGPVAFF.

The genes are TRBV5-1 and TRBJ1-2; D may be TRBD1 (5 bases). Germline V gives CDR1 SGHRS, CDR2 YFSETQ. The CDR3 spans 15 residues. The V gene lost 1 base and the J gene lost 2 bases, with 12 bases spanning the gap. The chain's CDR3 is CASSLIQGSNYGYTF. CDR3 nucleotides: TGCGCCAGCAGCTTGATCCAGGGTTCCAACTATGGCTACACCTTC.

This clonotype has just a few counts. The chain recombines TRBV4-2 with TRBJ1-2, with a possible D match to TRBD1 (6 bases). Germline CDR1 LGHNA, CDR2 YNFKEQ. The CDR3 runs to 16 residues. V dropped 1 base and J dropped 8 bases, with 20 bases sitting between them. The CDR3 reads CASSQVARQGSIGYTF. CDR3 nucleotide sequence: TGTGCCAGCAGCCAAGTCGCACGTCAGGGGAGTATAGGCTACACCTTC.

This clonotype occurred a few times. CDR3 in amino acids: CASTLPQGRGYTF. The CDR3 coding sequence is TGTGCCAGCACCCTTCCACAGGGACGTGGCTACACCTTC. V gene TRBV5-6 combines with J gene TRBJ1-2; weak D call: TRBD1 (6 bases). The germline gives CDR1 SGHDT, CDR2 YYEEEE. The length of the CDR3 is 13 residues. V was trimmed by 6 bases and J by 7 bases, leaving 16 bases between them.

The CDR3 loop is CASRSLDGGRGWDTEAFF. Written as DNA, the CDR3 is TGTGCCAGCAGATCCCTGGACGGGGGGCGAGGATGGGACACTGAAGCTTTCTTT. This chain joins TRBV3-1 and TRBJ1-1, with D tentatively TRBD1 (6 bases). The V and J ends lost 6 bases and 3 bases respectively, with 26 bases between them. The CDR3 loop spans 18 amino acids. Germline V gene data show CDR1 as LGHDT and CDR2 as YNNKEL (reference sequence).

This clonotype was counted only a few times. V usage is TRBV7-2 and J usage is TRBJ2-5; TRBD2 is a possible D gene (6 bases). Trimming removed 1 base at V and 11 bases at J, with 14 bases between. Germline V gives CDR1 SGHTA, CDR2 FQGNSA. CDR3 length equals 13 residues. In DNA form, the CDR3 reads TGTGCCAGCAGCTTAGGAGCGCGGGACTTTCAGTACTTC. It specifies CASSLGARDFQYF.

The chain carries TRBV12-3 or TRBV12-4 and TRBJ1-1; D unclear. The germline V and J ends were trimmed by 5 bases and 11 bases, with 12 bases remaining between them. The CDR3 spans 11 residues. The CDR3 sequence is CASSPVSYAFF. CDR3 nucleotides: TGTGCCAGCAGTCCTGTTAGCTATGCTTTCTTT.

The sample holds a few counts of this clonotype. The V call is TRBV12-3 or TRBV12-4, the J call TRBJ1-5, with TRBD1 as a possible D gene (6 bases). The CDR3 is 14 amino acids. V was cut by 6 bases and J by 3 bases, with 12 bases left in between. The CDR3 spells CASSWTAFNQPQHF. The CDR3 nucleotides are TGTGCCAGCAGCTGGACAGCGTTCAATCAGCCCCAGCATTTT.

This sequence joins TRBV18 and TRBJ1-2; D is ambiguous. With 1 base removed from V and 2 bases from J, the gap between germline ends came to 11 bases. Germline V gene data show CDR1 as KGHSH and CDR2 as LQKENI. The CDR3 spans 15 residues. The DNA of the CDR3 is TGTGCCAGCTCACCACTGTTTACGGAAAACTATGGCTACACCTTC. Translating it yields CASSPLFTENYGYTF.

The table lists this clonotype with a few counts. The CDR3 bases are TGCAGTGCTAGAGATCCTCAGTTAAGGGACACTGAAGCTTTCTTT. It encodes CSARDPQLRDTEAFF. The chain carries TRBV20-1 and TRBJ1-1; D unresolved. V was trimmed by 0 bases and J by 3 bases, leaving 14 bases between them. CDR3 size: 15 residues. The germline V gene has CDR1 DFQATT and CDR2 SNEGSKA (reference sequence).

This clonotype came up a few times. J is TRBJ2-4 and V is TRBV12-3 or TRBV12-4; TRBD1 matches at 9 bases. Trimming at V came to 5 bases and at J to 7 bases, leaving 3 bases not matched to a gene. There are 13 residues in the CDR3. The CDR3 spells CASSPDRGNIQYF. The CDR3 DNA follows: TGTGCCAGCAGTCCAGACAGGGGGAACATTCAGTACTTC.